The 6 T cell receptor beta chains given below trace back to one sample, sequenced in a study of CD8 T cells in ankylosing spondylitis. Study-wide results and caveats: What appeared characteristic of ankylosing spondylitis blood was a TCR beta motif of 7 or 8 highly homologous variants.

These TCRs' antigens remain unknown. TCRdb re-called the 5' RACE reads with MiXCR, one entry per CDR3 protein. The sample has some 800,000 distinct CDR3 sequences, 12% seen once. The sequenced sample was blood, either unsorted or a sorted T cell fraction (not recorded which). These receptors all come from a male donor with ankylosing spondylitis.

This clonotype was detected a few times. V and J are TRBV20-1 and TRBJ2-3, with D possibly TRBD2 on 6 matching bases. There are 16 residues in the CDR3. Between the trimmed V and J ends, which lost 3 bases and 0 bases, there was a span of 16 bases. CDR1 and CDR2 from the germline V gene are DFQATT and SNEGSKA (reference sequence). CDR3 sequence (DNA): TGCAGTGCTAGGGCCATGACGGGGGAGAGCACAGATACGCAGTATTTT. Translation gives CSARAMTGESTDTQYF.

The table lists this clonotype with a few counts. V gene TRBV7-2 combines with J gene TRBJ2-2, with 9 bases lining up with TRBD1. Trimming removed 5 bases from V and 5 bases from J; junction bases left unmatched: 6. Germline assignment: CDR1 SGHTA and CDR2 FQGNSA. The CDR3 is made up of 15 amino acids. CDR3 in amino acids: CASSKGQGITGELFF. For the CDR3, the DNA is TGTGCCAGCAGCAAGGGACAGGGTATTACCGGGGAGCTGTTTTTT.

This clonotype came up a few times. V and J are TRBV7-2 and TRBJ2-1; the match to TRBD2 covers 8 bases. Germline V lookup: CDR1 SGHTA, CDR2 FQGNSA. V shed 4 bases, J shed 6 bases, and the junction held 11 bases outside the gene matches. The CDR3 spans 16 residues. CDR3 region: CASSSPREGPGNEQFF. CDR3 nucleotides: TGTGCCAGCAGCTCTCCCCGGGAGGGCCCGGGCAATGAGCAGTTCTTC.

This clonotype showed up just a few times. Here the CDR3 DNA reads TGTGCCTGGAGGAATCCTAGCGGCACAGATACGCAGTATTTT. This encodes CAWRNPSGTDTQYF. V gene TRBV30 combines with J gene TRBJ2-3; a possible D gene is TRBD2 (6 bases). This CDR3 spans 14 amino acids. The germline CDR1 and CDR2 sequences are GTSNPN and SVGIG (reference sequence). Trimming stripped 3 bases from V and 1 base from J, with 11 bases between.

This clonotype was seen a handful of times. The chain carries TRBV2 and TRBJ2-7; no clear D gene. Germline CDR1 and CDR2: SNHLY and FYNNEI. Trimming pared 3 bases from V and 0 bases from J, leaving 12 bases between. CDR3 length: 15 residues. The CDR3 DNA reads TGTGCCAGCAGTGACGTACTGATAAGCTCCTACGAGCAGTACTTC. Residues: CASSDVLISSYEQYF.

The rearrangement joins TRBV7-2 to TRBJ2-1; weak D call: TRBD1 (5 bases). Germline values: CDR1 SGHTA, CDR2 FQGNSA. V lost 4 bases and J 7 bases, leaving 23 bases between the germline ends. The CDR3 has 17 amino acids. The DNA for the CDR3 is TGTGCCAGCAGCTCACTTCTATGGGCTCCAGGGTCGAATGAGCAGTTCTTC. Its translation: CASSSLLWAPGSNEQFF.